The T cell receptor beta chain under discussion was sequenced for a study of regulatory T cells in long-lasting Graves disease. Overall study findings and caveats: Accuracy was possibly reduced by small sample size.

The authors built TCR beta libraries using iRepertoire HTBI primers and Arm-PCR of CDR3 regions. Per the original data handling: Identification across samples found approximately 60 TRBV and some 15 TRBJ segments. TCRdb called the multiplex PCR reads again in MiXCR, with one record for every CDR3 protein. What appears here as the V and J calls and clone size reflects TCRdb's work, not the paper's. The sample includes a few hundred thousand distinct CDR3 sequences, 12% to 15% of them seen just once. The time point was: newly diagnosed GD, antithyroid drugs for less than 3 months. With RNA extracted from PBMCs as input, the TCR library was made. The V gene's germline CDR1 is SEHNR and CDR2 FQNEAQ (reference sequence). The CDR3 is made up of 15 amino acids. The trim removed 5 bases at V and 10 bases at J, leaving 8 bases unmatched. This clonotype was observed many times. Its antigen is as yet unknown. These data are also associated with another study on T cells in Graves' hyperthyroidism and ophthalmopathy.

The sequenced sample was peripheral blood mononuclear cells (PBMCs), obtained at new diagnosis, from a patient treated with antithyroid drugs. The genes are TRBV7-9 and TRBJ2-1; 13 bases are a match to TRBD2. The origin of this receptor is a woman aged 50 to 60 with Graves disease. The CDR3 region is CASSPTSGRAGEQFF. DNA of the CDR3: TGTGCCAGCAGCCCCACTAGCGGGAGGGCCGGGGAGCAGTTCTTC. The entire variable domain, with the rest obtained from reference TRBV7-9 and TRBJ2-1, is as follows: DTGVSQNPRHKITKRGQNVTFRCDPISEHNRLYWYRQTLGQGPEFLTYFQNEAQLEKSRLLSDRFSAERPKGSFSTLEIQRTEQGDSAMYLCASSPTSGRAGEQFFGPGTRLTVL.